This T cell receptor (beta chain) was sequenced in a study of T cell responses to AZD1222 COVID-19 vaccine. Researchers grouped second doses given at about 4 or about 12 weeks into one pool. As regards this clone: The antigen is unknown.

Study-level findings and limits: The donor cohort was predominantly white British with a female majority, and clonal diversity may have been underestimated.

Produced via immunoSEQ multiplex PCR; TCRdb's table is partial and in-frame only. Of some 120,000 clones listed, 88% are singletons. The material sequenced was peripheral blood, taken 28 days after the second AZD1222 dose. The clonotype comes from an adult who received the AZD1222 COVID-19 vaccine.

This CDR3 reads CASSLRPSRDNEQFF. The CDR3 nucleotides read TGTGCCAGCAGCTTACGGCCCTCAAGGGACAATGAGCAGTTCTTC. The V call is TRBV7-2, the J call TRBJ2-1; no clear D. The CDR3 totals 15 residues. Germline V gives CDR1 SGHTA, CDR2 FQGNSA. Trimming cost V 2 bases and J 5 bases, with 13 bases left between them.